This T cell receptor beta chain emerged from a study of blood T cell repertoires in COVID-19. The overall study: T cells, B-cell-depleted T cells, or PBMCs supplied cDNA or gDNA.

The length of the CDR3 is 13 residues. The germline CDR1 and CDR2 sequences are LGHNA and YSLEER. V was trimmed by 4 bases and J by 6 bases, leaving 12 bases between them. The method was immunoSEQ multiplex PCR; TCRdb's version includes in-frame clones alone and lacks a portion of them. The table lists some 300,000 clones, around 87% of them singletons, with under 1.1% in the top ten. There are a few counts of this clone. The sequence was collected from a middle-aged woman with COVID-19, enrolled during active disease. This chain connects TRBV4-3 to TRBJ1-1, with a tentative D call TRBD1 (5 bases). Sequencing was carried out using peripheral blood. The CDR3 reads CASSLTGWAEAFF. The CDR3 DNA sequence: TGCGCCAGCAGCCTTACAGGCTGGGCTGAAGCTTTCTTT.